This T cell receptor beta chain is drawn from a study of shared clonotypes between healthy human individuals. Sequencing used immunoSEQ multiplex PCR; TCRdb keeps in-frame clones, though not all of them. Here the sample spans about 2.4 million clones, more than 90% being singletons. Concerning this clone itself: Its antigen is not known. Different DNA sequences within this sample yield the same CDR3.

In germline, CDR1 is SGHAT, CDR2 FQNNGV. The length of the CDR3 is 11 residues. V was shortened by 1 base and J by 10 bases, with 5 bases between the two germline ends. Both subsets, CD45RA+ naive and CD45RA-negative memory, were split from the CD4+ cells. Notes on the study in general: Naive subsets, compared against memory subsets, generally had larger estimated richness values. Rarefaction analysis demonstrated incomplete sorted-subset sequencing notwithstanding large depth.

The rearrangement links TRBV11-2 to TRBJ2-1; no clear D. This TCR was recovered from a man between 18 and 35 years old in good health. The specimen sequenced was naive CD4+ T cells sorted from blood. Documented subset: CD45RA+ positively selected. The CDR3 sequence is CASSLAGEQFF. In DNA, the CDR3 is TGTGCCAGCAGCTTAGCCGGGGAGCAGTTCTTC.